The entry that follows covers one T cell receptor beta chain sequence. The antigen is undetermined. These data originate in a study of regulatory T cells in long-lasting Graves disease. Germline CDR1 and CDR2: SQVTM and ANQGSEA. The CDR3 consists of 14 residues. The ends were cut back, 7 bases at V and 7 bases at J, with 23 bases in the middle. The time point: newly diagnosed GD, antithyroid drugs for less than 3 months. RNA extracted from PBMCs served as the sequencing template. Notes on the study in general: Thyroid tissue was not studied; only peripheral blood was.

Construction of TCR beta libraries relied on iRepertoire HTBI primers and on Arm-PCR targeting CDR3 regions. TCRdb reprocessed the multiplex PCR reads via MiXCR and lists one record per CDR3 protein. The sample carries a few hundred thousand distinct CDR3 sequences, about a sixth recorded once. These data were also filed under a second study, of T cells in Graves' hyperthyroidism and ophthalmopathy. From that study: Calling Graves' hyperthyroidism stable meant ophthalmopathy did not progress within 18 months. An initial round of RT-PCR targeting the TCR CDR3 relied on the HTBI primer set. Blood also contained most expanded thyroid clonotypes above 0.001.

Sequenced material: peripheral blood mononuclear cells (PBMCs), taken at new diagnosis, from a patient treated with antithyroid drugs. This rearrangement joins TRBV29-1 to TRBJ2-7, with D tentatively TRBD2 (7 bases). The clonotype was recovered from a man in his forties with Graves disease. CDR3 region: CSGLGGRDYNEQYF. CDR3 in DNA: TGCAGCGGACTGGGGGGGCGAGATTACAATGAGCAGTACTTC.